The present TCR beta chain was sequenced within a study of Ad26.COV2.S vaccination and SARS-CoV-2 variants. Remarks on this clone: Its antigen is not known.

The treatment here: roughly 19 received Ad26.COV2.S at low or high dose, single or two shots; roughly 5 received placebo; per-sample allocation not given. The samples date from day 63 after the first vaccine or placebo injection. Adults aged 18-55 years in Boston included the donor. Participants' vaccine, an Ad26 vector, delivered Wuhan-strain SARS-CoV-2 spike. Study results and limitations: Possibly, TCR breadth and depth analyses underestimated total T cell responses.

V was clipped by 0 bases and J by 5 bases, with 17 bases between them. The V gene's germline CDR1 is GTSNPN and CDR2 SVGIG (reference sequence). The CDR3 is 16 residues long. TCRdb's copy holds only in-frame clones and misses some; the assay was immunoSEQ multiplex PCR. This sample has over 400,000 clones; approximately 90% occur once, and the top ten carry 1.5% to 2%. The sequence came from a person aged 18-60 years who received the Ad26.COV2.S COVID-19 vaccine or a placebo. The gene calls are TRBV30 and TRBJ2-4; perhaps TRBD1 as D (6 bases). This material consisted of peripheral blood, taken in a trial of Ad26.COV2.S vaccine versus placebo. CDR3 DNA: TGTGCCTGGAGTGTAGGGGGTCATCAGACCCAAAACATTCAGTACTTC. It codes for CAWSVGGHQTQNIQYF. Looking up the rest from reference TRBV30 and TRBJ2-4 gives the full variable domain: SQTIHQWPATLVQPVGSPLSLECTVEGTSNPNLYWYRQAAGRGLQLLFYSVGIGQISSEVPQNLSASRPQDRQFILSSKKLLLSDSGFYLCAWSVGGHQTQNIQYFGAGTRLSVL.